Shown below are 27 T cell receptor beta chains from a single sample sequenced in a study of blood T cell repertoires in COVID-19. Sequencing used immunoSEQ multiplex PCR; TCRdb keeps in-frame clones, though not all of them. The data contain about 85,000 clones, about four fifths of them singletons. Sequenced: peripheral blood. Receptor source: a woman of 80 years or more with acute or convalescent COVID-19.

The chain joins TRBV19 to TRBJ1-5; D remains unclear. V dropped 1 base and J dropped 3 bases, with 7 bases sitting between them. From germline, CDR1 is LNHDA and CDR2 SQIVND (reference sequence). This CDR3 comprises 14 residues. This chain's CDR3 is CASSIVGNNQPQHF. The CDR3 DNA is TGTGCCAGTAGTATAGTTGGCAACAATCAGCCCCAGCATTTT.

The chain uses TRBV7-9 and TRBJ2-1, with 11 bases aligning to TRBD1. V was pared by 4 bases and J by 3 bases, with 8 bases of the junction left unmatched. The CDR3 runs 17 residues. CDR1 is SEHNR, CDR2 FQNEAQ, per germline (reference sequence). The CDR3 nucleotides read TGTGCCAGCAGCTCCGGGACAGGGGGACGGGGCTACAATGAGCAGTTCTTC. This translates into CASSSGTGGRGYNEQFF.

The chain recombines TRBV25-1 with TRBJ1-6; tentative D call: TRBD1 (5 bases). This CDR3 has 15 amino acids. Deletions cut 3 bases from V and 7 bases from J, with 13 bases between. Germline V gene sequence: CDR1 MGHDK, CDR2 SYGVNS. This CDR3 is CASSDITGSNSPLHF. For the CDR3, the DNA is TGTGCCAGCAGTGATATTACAGGTTCGAATTCACCCCTCCACTTT.

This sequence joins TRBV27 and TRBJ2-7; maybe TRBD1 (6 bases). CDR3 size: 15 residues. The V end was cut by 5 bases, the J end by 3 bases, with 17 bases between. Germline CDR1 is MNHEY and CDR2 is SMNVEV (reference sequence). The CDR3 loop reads CASSIKGVPHYEQYF. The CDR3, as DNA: TGTGCCAGCAGTATCAAGGGGGTCCCCCACTACGAGCAGTACTTC.

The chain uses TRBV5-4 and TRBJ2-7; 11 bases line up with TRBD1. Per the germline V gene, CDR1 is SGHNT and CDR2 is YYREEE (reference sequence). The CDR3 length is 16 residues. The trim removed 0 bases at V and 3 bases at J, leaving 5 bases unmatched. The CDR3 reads CASSLEGTGGNYEQYF. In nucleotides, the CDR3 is TGTGCCAGCAGCTTGGAAGGGACAGGGGGGAACTACGAGCAGTACTTC.

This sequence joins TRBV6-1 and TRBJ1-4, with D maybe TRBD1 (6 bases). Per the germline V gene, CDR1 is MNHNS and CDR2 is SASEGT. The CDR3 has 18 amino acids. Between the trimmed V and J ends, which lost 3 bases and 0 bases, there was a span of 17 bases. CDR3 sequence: CASSDIPQGPPTNEKLFF. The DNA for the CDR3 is TGTGCCAGCAGTGATATCCCGCAGGGGCCCCCAACTAATGAAAAACTGTTTTTT.

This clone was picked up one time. The chain's CDR3 is CASSLGGQGMGLEAFF. The CDR3 nucleotides read TGTGCCAGCAGCTTGGGGGGGCAGGGGATGGGCCTAGAAGCTTTCTTT. This chain connects TRBV5-4 to TRBJ1-1; TRBD1 is a possible D gene (6 bases). Trimming cost V 0 bases and J 8 bases, with 20 bases left between them. This CDR3 is built from 16 residues. Germline CDR1 reads SGHNT; CDR2 reads YYREEE (reference sequence). Supplemented by reference TRBV5-4 and TRBJ1-1, the full variable domain reads ETGVTQSPTHLIKTRGQQVTLRCSSQSGHNTVSWYQQALGQGPQFIFQYYREEENGRGNFPPRFSGLQFPNYSSELNVNALELDDSALYLCASSLGGQGMGLEAFFGQGTRLTVV.

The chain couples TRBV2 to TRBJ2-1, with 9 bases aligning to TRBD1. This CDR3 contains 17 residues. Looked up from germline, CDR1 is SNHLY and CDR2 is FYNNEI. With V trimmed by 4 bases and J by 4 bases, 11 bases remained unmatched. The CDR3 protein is CASSARDREALYNEQFF. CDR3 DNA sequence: TGTGCCAGCAGTGCTCGGGACAGGGAGGCTTTATACAATGAGCAGTTCTTC.

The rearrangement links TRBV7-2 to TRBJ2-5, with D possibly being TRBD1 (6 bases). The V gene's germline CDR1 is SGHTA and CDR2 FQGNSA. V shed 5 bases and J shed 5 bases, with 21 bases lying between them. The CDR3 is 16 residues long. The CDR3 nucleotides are TGTGCCAGCAGCATCCAACCCGACAGGTTCCGGGAGACCCAGTACTTC. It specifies CASSIQPDRFRETQYF. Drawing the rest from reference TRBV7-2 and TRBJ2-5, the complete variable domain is GAGVSQSPSNKVTEKGKDVELRCDPISGHTALYWYRQSLGQGLEFLIYFQGNSAPDKSGLPSDRFSAERTGGSVSTLTIQRTQQEDSAVYLCASSIQPDRFRETQYFGPGTRLLVL.

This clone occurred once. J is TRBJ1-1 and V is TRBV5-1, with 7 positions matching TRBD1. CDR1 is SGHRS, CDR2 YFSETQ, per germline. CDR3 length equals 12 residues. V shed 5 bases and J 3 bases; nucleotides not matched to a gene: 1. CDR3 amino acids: CASRGTDTEAFF. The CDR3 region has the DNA TGCGCCAGCAGGGGGACAGACACTGAAGCTTTCTTT.

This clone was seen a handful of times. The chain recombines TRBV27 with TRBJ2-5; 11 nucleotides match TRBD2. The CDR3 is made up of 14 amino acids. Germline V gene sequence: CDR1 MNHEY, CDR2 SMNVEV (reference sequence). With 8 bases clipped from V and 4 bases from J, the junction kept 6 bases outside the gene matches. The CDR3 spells CASSGLAERETQYF. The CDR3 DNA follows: TGTGCCAGCTCGGGACTAGCGGAGAGAGAGACCCAGTACTTC.

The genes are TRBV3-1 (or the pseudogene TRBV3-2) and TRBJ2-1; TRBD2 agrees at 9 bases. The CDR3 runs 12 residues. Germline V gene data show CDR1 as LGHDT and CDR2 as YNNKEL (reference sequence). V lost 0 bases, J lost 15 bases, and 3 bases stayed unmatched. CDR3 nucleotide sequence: TGTGCCAGCAGCCAAGATCCGGGACTAGCGTTCTTC. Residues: CASSQDPGLAFF.

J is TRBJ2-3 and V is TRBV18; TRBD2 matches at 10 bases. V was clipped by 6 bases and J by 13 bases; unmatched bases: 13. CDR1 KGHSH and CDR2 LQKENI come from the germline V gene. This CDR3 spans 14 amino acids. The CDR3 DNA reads TGTGCCAGCTCCTCAGAGCGGGGGGGCCAATATAAGTATTTT. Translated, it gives CASSSERGGQYKYF.

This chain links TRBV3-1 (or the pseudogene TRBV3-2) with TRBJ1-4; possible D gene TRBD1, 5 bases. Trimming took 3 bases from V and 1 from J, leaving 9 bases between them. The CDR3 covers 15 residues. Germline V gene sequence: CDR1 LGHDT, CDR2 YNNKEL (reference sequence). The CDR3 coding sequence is TGTGCCAGCAGCCAGAGGGGAGGAACTAATGAAAAACTGTTTTTT. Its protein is CASSQRGGTNEKLFF.

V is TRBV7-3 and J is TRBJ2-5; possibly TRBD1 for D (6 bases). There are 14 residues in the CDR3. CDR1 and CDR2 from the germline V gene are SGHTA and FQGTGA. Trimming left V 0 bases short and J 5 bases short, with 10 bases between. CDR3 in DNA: TGTGCCAGCAGCTTAACGGGGGCTGGGGAGACCCAGTACTTC. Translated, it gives CASSLTGAGETQYF.

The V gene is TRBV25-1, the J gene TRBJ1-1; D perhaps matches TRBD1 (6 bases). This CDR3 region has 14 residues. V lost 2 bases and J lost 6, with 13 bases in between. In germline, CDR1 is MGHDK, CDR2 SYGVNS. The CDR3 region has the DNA TGTGCCAGCAGTGAAGGGGGGGCGGGGGCTGAAGCTTTCTTT. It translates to CASSEGGAGAEAFF.

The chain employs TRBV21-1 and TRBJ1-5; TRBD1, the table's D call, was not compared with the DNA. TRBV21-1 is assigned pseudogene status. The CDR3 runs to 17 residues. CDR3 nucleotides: TGTGCCAGCAGCAAAGAGGGACAGGGAGGGGAGAATCAGCCCCAGCATTTT. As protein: CASSKEGQGGENQPQHF.

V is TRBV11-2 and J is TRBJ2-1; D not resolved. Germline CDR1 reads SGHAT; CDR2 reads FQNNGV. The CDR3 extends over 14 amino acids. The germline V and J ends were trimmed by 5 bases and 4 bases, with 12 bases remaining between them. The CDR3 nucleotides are TGTGCCAGCAGCCTCTTATTCAGTTACAATGAGCAGTTCTTC. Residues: CASSLLFSYNEQFF.

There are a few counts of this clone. The CDR3 sequence is CASSPGGLAGVQETQYF. Here the CDR3 DNA reads TGTGCCAGCAGCCCGGGGGGACTAGCGGGGGTTCAAGAGACCCAGTACTTC. The chain has TRBV5-4 and TRBJ2-5; 14 bases line up with TRBD2. The trim removed 4 bases at V and 2 bases at J, leaving 7 bases unmatched. Germline V gene sequence: CDR1 SGHNT, CDR2 YYREEE (reference sequence). The CDR3 loop spans 17 amino acids.

CDR3 nucleotides: TGTGCCAGCATAGCCGGGGGGAGTTCGTGGGAGACCCAGTACTTC. It is translated as CASIAGGSSWETQYF. The chain links TRBV5-5 to TRBJ2-5; TRBD2 aligns across 7 bases. Germline V gives CDR1 SGHKS, CDR2 YYEKEE (reference sequence). J was trimmed by 5 bases and V by 6 bases; bases with no gene match: 13. The CDR3 covers 15 residues.

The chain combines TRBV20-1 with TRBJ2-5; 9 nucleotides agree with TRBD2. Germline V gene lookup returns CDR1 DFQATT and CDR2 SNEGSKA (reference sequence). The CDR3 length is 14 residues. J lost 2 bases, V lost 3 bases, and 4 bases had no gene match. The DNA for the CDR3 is TGCAGTGCTAGTTCCACTAGCGGGCAAGAGACCCAGTACTTC. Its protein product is CSASSTSGQETQYF.

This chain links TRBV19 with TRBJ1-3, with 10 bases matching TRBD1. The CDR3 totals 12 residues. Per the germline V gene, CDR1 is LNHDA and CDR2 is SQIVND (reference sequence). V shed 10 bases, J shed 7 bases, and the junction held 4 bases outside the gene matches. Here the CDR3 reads CATRTGGNTIYF. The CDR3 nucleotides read TGTGCCACCAGGACAGGGGGGAACACCATATATTTT.

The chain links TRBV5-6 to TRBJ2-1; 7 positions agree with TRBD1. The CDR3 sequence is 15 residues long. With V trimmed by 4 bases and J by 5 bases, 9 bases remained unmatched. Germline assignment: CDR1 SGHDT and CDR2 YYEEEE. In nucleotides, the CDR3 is TGTGCCAGCAGCAGACAGGGCGTAAAAAACAATGAGCAGTTCTTC. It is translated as CASSRQGVKNNEQFF.

For the CDR3, the DNA is TGTGCCAGCAGCCCAGGGGGCTTTAATGAAAAACTGTTTTTT. Residues: CASSPGGFNEKLFF. The rearrangement uses TRBV7-9 and TRBJ1-4, with 8 bases aligning to TRBD1. The CDR3 length is 14 residues. V shed 5 bases and J 4 bases; nucleotides not matched to a gene: 3. CDR1 and CDR2 from the germline V gene are SEHNR and FQNEAQ (reference sequence).

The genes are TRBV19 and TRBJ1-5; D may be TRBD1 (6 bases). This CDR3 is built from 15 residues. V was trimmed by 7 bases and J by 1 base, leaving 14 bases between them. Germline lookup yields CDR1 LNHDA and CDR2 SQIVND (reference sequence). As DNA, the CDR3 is TGTGCCAGTACTAGGGAGGGGGTAAGCAATCAGCCCCAGCATTTT. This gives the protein CASTREGVSNQPQHF. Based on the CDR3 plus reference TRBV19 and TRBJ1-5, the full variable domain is DGGITQSPKYLFRKEGQNVTLSCEQNLNHDAMYWYRQDPGQGLRLIYYSQIVNDFQKGDIAEGYSVSREKKESFPLTVTSAQKNPTAFYLCASTREGVSNQPQHFGDGTRLSIL.

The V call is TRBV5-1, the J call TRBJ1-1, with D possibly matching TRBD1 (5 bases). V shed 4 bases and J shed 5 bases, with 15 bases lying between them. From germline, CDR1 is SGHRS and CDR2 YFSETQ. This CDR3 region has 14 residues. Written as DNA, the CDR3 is TGCGCCAGCAGCCCCCCGGTGGGGGGGACTGAAGCTTTCTTT. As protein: CASSPPVGGTEAFF.

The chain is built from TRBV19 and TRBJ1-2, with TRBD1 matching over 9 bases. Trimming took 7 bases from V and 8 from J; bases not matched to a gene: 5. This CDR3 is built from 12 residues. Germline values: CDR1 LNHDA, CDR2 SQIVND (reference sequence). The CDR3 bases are TGTGCCAGTACGGGACAGGGAGGGGGCTACACCTTC. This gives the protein CASTGQGGGYTF.